The sequence of this T cell receptor (beta chain) was determined in a study of T cell changes during pregnancy in multiple sclerosis. Using immunoSEQ multiplex PCR, the repertoire was profiled, and TCRdb retains in-frame clones only, with some absent. The table lists 50,000 to 70,000 clones, more than 90% of them singletons. The table lists this clone with a count of one. V lost 0 bases, J lost 4 bases, and 13 bases lay in between. Per germline, CDR1 PRHDT and CDR2 FYEKMQ (reference sequence). CDR3 length: 16 residues. The starting material was peripheral blood, obtained in the second trimester of pregnancy. The chain employs TRBV13 and TRBJ1-5; D call uncertain. This TCR was sampled from a female donor with multiple sclerosis, enrolled in a pregnancy study. CDR3 in DNA: TGTGCCAGCAGCTTAGGTGGCTGGGAGGTTAATCAGCCCCAGCATTTT. Translation: CASSLGGWEVNQPQHF. The full variable domain, rest sourced from reference TRBV13 and TRBJ1-5, is AAGVIQSPRHLIKEKRETATLKCYPIPRHDTVYWYQQGPGQDPQFLISFYEKMQSDKGSIPDRFSAQQFSDYHSELNMSSLELGDSALYFCASSLGGWEVNQPQHFGDGTRLSIL.